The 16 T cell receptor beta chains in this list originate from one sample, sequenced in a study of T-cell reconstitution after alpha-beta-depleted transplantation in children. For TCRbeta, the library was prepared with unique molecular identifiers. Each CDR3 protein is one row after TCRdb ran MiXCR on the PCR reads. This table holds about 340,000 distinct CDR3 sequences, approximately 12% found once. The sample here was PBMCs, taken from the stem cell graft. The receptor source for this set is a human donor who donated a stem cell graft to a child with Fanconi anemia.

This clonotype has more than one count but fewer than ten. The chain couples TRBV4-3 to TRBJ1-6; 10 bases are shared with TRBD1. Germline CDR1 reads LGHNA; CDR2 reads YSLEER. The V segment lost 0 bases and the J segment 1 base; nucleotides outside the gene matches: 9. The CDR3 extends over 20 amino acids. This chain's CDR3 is CASSQERFGTGVSYNSPLHF. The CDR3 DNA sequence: TGCGCCAGCAGCCAAGAAAGGTTTGGGACAGGGGTATCCTATAATTCACCCCTCCACTTT.

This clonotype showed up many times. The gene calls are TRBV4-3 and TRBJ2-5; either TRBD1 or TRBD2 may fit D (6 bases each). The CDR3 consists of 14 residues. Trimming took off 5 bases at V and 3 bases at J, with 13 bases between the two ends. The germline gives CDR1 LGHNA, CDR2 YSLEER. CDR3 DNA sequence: TGCGCCAGCAGCGGTATAGGGGGGAAAGAGACCCAGTACTTC. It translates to CASSGIGGKETQYF.

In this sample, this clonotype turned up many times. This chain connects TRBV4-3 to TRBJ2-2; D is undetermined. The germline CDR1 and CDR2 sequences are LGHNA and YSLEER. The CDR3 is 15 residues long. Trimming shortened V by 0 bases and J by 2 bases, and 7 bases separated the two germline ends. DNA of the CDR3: TGCGCCAGCAGCCAAGATTTCGAAAACACCGGGGAGCTGTTTTTT. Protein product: CASSQDFENTGELFF.

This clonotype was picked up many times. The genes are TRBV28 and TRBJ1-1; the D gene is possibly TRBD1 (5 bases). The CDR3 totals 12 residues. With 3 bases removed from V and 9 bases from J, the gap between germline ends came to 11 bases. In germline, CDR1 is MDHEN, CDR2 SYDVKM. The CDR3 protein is CASSFGDRQAFF. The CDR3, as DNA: TGTGCCAGCAGTTTTGGGGACCGTCAAGCTTTCTTT.

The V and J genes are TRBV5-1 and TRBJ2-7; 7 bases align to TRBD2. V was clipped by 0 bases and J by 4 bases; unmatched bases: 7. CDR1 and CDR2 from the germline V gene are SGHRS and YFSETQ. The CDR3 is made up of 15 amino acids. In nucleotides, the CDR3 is TGCGCCAGCAGCTTGGGACTAGCTTCCCTATACGAGCAGTACTTC. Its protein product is CASSLGLASLYEQYF.

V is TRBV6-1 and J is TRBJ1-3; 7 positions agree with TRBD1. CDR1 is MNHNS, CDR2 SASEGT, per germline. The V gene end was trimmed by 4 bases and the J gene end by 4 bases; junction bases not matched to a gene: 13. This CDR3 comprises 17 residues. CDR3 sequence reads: CASSAGNPTGIGNTIYF. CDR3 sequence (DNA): TGTGCCAGCAGTGCCGGAAATCCGACAGGGATCGGAAACACCATATATTTT.

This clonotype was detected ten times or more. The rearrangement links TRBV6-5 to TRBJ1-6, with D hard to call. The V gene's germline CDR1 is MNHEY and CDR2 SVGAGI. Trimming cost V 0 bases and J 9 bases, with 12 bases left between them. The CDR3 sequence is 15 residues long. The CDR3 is CASSYSAGGGSPLHF. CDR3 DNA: TGTGCCAGCAGTTACTCGGCCGGTGGCGGTTCACCCCTCCACTTT.

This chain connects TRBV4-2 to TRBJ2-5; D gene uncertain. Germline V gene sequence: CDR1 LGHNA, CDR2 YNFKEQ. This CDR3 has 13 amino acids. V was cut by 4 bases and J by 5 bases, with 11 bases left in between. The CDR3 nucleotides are TGTGCCAGCAGCCCCGCGTCCGAGGAGACCCAGTACTTC. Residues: CASSPASEETQYF.

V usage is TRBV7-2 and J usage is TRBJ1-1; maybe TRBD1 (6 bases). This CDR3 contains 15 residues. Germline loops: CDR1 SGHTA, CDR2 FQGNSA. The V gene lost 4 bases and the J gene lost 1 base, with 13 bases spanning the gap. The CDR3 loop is CASSWRRGANTEAFF. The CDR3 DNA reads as TGTGCCAGCAGCTGGCGAAGGGGGGCGAACACTGAAGCTTTCTTT.

The CDR3 loop reads CASTPRRGINEQFF. CDR3 DNA: TGTGCCAGCACCCCAAGGAGGGGGATCAATGAGCAGTTCTTC. The chain links TRBV6-2 or TRBV6-3 to TRBJ2-1, with D tentatively TRBD1 or TRBD2 (6 bases each). Germline V lookup: CDR1 MNHEY, CDR2 SVGEGT. V shed 7 bases and J shed 6 bases, with 16 bases lying between them. The CDR3 runs to 14 residues.

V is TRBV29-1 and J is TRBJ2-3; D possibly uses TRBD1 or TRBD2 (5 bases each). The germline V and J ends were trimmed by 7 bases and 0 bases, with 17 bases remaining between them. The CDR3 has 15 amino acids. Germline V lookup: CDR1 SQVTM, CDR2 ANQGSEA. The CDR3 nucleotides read TGCAGCGCCTGGGACGGACCTCCTAGCACAGATACGCAGTATTTT. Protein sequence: CSAWDGPPSTDTQYF.

The CDR3 DNA reads as TGTGCCATCAGTGAGGCCCTAGAAGAGACCCAGTACTTC. Amino acids: CAISEALEETQYF. The chain couples TRBV10-3 to TRBJ2-5; the D is unclear. CDR1 ENHRY and CDR2 SYGVKD come from the germline V gene. This CDR3 is 13 amino acids long. V lost 2 bases and J lost 3, with 7 bases in between.

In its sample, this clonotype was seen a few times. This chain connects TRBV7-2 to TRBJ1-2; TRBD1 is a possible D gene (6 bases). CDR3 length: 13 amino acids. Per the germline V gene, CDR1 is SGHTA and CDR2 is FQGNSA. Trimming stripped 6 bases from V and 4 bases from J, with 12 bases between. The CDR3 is CASSRGAGYGYTF. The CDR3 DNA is TGTGCCAGCAGTCGGGGGGCTGGCTATGGCTACACCTTC.

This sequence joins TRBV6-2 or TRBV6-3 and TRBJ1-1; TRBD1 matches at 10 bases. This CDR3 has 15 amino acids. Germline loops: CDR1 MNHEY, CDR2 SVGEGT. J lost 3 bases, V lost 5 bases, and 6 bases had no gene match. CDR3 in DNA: TGTGCCAGCAGTCCCCGACAGGGGGCTTACACTGAAGCTTTCTTT. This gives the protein CASSPRQGAYTEAFF.

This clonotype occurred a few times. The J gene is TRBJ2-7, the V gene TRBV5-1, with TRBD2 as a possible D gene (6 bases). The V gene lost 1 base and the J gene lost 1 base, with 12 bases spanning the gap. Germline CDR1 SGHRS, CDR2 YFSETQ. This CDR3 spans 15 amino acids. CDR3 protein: CASSLSGLKSYEQYF. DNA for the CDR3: TGCGCCAGCAGCTTGTCGGGACTGAAGTCCTACGAGCAGTACTTC.

The CDR3 DNA is TGTGCCAGCAGCCCCATTTCCTACGAGCAGTACTTC. Encoded protein: CASSPISYEQYF. The rearrangement links TRBV6-2 or TRBV6-3 to TRBJ2-7; D call uncertain. The CDR3 covers 12 residues. Germline CDR1 MNHEY, CDR2 SVGEGT. Trimming took 6 bases from V and 1 from J, leaving 7 bases between them.